The 5 T cell receptor beta chains below come from one sample, sequenced in a study of OX40 agonist ivuxolimab in advanced cancers. Sequencing used immunoSEQ multiplex PCR; TCRdb keeps in-frame clones, though not all of them. The sample contains over 40,000 clones, around 80% of which appear only once. Sample: CD4+ or CD8+ T cells sorted from blood, taken in a trial of the OX40 agonist ivuxolimab. All receptors derive from an adult with an advanced solid tumor such as melanoma, head and neck, liver or kidney cancer.

The J gene is TRBJ2-7, the V gene TRBV6-5; 7 bases line up with TRBD1. Germline V gives CDR1 MNHEY, CDR2 SVGAGI. CDR3 length equals 14 residues. V dropped 7 bases and J dropped 0; count of bases not matched to a gene: 6. The CDR3 protein is CASTRTGLSYEQYF. As DNA, the CDR3 is TGTGCCAGCACCCGGACAGGCCTCTCCTACGAGCAGTACTTC.

The rearrangement links TRBV5-6 to TRBJ2-2; D unclear. The CDR3 has 14 residues. The ends were cut back, 0 bases at V and 5 bases at J, with 8 bases in the middle. CDR1 and CDR2 (germline): SGHDT, YYEEEE. The CDR3 DNA is TGTGCCAGCAGCTTGGGTATAGGGACCGGGGAGCTGTTTTTT. Encoded protein: CASSLGIGTGELFF.

The chain links TRBV7-2 to TRBJ2-6; D gene ambiguous. The V gene lost 8 bases and the J gene lost 0 bases, with 8 bases spanning the gap. The CDR3 sequence is 14 residues long. Per germline, CDR1 SGHTA and CDR2 FQGNSA. DNA for the CDR3: TGTGCCAGCCTCCGGCCCTCTGGGGCCAACGTCCTGACTTTC. Its translation is CASLRPSGANVLTF.

The chain combines TRBV27 with TRBJ2-1; D possibly corresponds to TRBD2 (7 bases). V lost 6 bases and J lost 2, with 17 bases in between. Germline lookup yields CDR1 MNHEY and CDR2 SMNVEV (reference sequence). The CDR3 is made up of 16 amino acids. In nucleotides, the CDR3 is TGTGCCAGCAGAAAGCTCTCGGGGGGCGCCTACAATGAGCAGTTCTTC. As protein: CASRKLSGGAYNEQFF.

The chain couples TRBV5-4 to TRBJ1-5; tentatively, D is TRBD1 (6 bases). V shed 4 bases and J shed 5 bases, with 16 bases lying between them. Germline V gives CDR1 SGHNT, CDR2 YYREEE (reference sequence). CDR3 length: 15 amino acids. CDR3 sequence reads: CASSQEQGNHQPQHF. Here the CDR3 DNA reads TGTGCCAGCAGCCAAGAACAGGGCAATCATCAGCCCCAGCATTTT.